This T cell receptor (beta chain) was captured in a study of cytomegalovirus exposure and HLA in healthy donors. PCR amplification relied on 60 Vbeta primers (plus 13 Jbeta primers). The assay was immunoSEQ multiplex PCR, and TCRdb's table has in-frame clones only and misses some. The sample yields tens of thousands of clones, 55% to 80% seen once. The germline V gene encodes CDR1 MNHEY and CDR2 SMNVEV (reference sequence). The CDR3 extends over 12 amino acids. The ends were cut back, 3 bases at V and 5 bases at J, with 4 bases in the middle. The chain employs TRBV27 and TRBJ2-2; the D is unclear. The clonotype was recovered from a man aged 40-49 years in good health and CMV-seropositive. The sample comprised PBMCs. The CDR3 here is CASSFRTGELFF. For the CDR3, the DNA is TGTGCCAGCAGTTTTCGGACCGGGGAGCTGTTTTTT.